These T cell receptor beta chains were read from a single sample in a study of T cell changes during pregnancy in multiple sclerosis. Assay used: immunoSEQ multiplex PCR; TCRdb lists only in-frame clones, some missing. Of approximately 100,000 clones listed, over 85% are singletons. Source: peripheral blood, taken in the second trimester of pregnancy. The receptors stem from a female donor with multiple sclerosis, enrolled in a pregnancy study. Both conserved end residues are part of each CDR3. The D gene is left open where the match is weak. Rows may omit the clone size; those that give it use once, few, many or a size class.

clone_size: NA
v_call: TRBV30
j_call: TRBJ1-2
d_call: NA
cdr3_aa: CAWSIQETVGYTF
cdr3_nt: TGTGCCTGGAGTATTCAGGAGACAGTTGGCTACACCTTC

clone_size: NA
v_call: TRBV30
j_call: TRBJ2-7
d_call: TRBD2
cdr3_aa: CAWSRGLAGVSHYEQYF
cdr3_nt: TGTGCCTGGAGCCGCGGCCTAGCGGGAGTCTCGCACTACGAGCAGTACTTC

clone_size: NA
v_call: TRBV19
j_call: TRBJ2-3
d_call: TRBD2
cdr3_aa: CASTSTSAITQYF
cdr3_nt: TGTGCCAGTACTTCAACTAGCGCTATAACGCAGTATTTT

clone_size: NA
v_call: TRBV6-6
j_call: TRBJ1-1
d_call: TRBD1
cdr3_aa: CATRTGRDTEAFF
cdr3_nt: TGTGCCACCCGGACAGGGAGGGACACTGAAGCTTTCTTT

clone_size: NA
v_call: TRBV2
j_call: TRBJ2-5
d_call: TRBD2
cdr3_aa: CASSESIWTRVGETQYF
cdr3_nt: TGTGCCAGCAGTGAATCCATTTGGACTAGAGTTGGGGAGACCCAGTACTTC

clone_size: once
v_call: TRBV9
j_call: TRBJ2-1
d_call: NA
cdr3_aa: CASSKSDRGNEQFF
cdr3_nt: TGTGCCAGCAGCAAATCTGACCGGGGGAATGAGCAGTTCTTC

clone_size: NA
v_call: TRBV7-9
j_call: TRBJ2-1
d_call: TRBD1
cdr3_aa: CASSPGTGGFYNEQFF
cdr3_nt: TGTGCCAGCAGCCCCGGGACAGGGGGTTTCTACAATGAGCAGTTCTTC

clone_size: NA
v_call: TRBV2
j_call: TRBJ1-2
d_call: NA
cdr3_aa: CASSEMTVSYTF
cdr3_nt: TGTGCCAGCAGTGAGATGACAGTTAGCTACACCTTC

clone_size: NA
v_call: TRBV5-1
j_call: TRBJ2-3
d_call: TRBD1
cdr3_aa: CASSSNQGAEPWVNTQYF
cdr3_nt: TGCGCCAGCAGCTCGAATCAGGGGGCTGAGCCGTGGGTGAATACGCAGTATTTT

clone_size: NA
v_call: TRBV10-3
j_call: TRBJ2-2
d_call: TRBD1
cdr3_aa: CATGQGNTGELFF
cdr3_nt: TGTGCCACCGGACAGGGGAACACCGGGGAGCTGTTTTTT

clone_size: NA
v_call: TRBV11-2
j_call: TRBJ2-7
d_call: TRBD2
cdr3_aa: CASSLGTSYEQYF
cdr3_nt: TGTGCCAGCAGCTTAGGGACTAGCTACGAGCAGTACTTC

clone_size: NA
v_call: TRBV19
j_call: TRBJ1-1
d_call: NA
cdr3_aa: CASSIDRAGGTEAFF
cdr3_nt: TGTGCCAGTAGTATAGACAGGGCCGGTGGCACTGAAGCTTTCTTT

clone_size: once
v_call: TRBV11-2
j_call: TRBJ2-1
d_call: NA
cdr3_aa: CASSFGGGYEQFF
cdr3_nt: TGTGCCAGCAGCTTCGGAGGAGGCTATGAGCAGTTCTTC

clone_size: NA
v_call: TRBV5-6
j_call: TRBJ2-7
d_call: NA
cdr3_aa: CASRAGAEQYF
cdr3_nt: TGTGCCAGCAGGGCAGGGGCCGAGCAGTACTTC

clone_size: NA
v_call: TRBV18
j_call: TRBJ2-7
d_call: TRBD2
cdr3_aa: CASSLGGGDSYEQYF
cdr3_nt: TGTGCCAGCTCACTGGGCGGGGGAGACTCCTACGAGCAGTACTTC

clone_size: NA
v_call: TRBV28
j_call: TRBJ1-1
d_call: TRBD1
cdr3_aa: CASRTGVDGRTEAFF
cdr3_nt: TGTGCCAGCAGGACAGGGGTAGACGGGAGGACTGAAGCTTTCTTT

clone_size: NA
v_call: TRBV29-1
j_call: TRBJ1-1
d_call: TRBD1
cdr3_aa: CSVDRGRGTEAFF
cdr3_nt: TGCAGCGTTGATAGAGGCAGGGGGACTGAAGCTTTCTTT

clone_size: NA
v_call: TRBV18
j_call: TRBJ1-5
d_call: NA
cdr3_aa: CASSPGVHSLSNQPQHF
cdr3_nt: TGTGCCAGCTCACCGGGAGTTCATTCTCTTAGCAATCAGCCCCAGCATTTT

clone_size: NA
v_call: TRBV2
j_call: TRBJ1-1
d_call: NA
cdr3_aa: CASSGGDTEAFF
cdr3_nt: TGTGCCAGCAGTGGGGGGGACACTGAAGCTTTCTTT

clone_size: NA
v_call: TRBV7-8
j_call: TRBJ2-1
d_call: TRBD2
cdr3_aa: CASSLTLAGTYNEQFF
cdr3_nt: TGTGCCAGCAGCCTAACTCTAGCGGGAACCTACAATGAGCAGTTCTTC

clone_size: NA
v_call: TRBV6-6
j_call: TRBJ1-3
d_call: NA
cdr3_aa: CASTYSGVSNTIYF
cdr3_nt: TGTGCCAGCACTTACTCAGGGGTCTCAAACACCATATATTTT

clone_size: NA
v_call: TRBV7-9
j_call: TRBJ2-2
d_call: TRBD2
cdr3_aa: CASSSTAGDDTGELFF
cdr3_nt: TGTGCCAGCAGCTCAACAGCGGGAGACGACACCGGGGAGCTGTTTTTT

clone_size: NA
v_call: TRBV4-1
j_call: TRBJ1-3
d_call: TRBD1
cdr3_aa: CASSYPGQGRNTIYF
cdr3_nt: TGCGCCAGCAGTTACCCGGGACAGGGTAGAAACACCATATATTTT

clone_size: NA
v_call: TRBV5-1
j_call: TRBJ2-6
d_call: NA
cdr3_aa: CASSLEGSRLGANVLTF
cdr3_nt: TGCGCCAGCAGCTTGGAGGGGTCCCGACTCGGGGCCAACGTCCTGACTTTC

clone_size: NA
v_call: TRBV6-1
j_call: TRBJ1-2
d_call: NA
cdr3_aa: CASSELDYGYTF
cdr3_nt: TGTGCCAGCAGTGAATTAGACTATGGCTACACCTTC

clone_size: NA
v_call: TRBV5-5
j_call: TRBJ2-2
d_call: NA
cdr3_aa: CASSFQGLYTGELFF
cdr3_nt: TGTGCCAGCAGCTTCCAGGGGCTCTACACCGGGGAGCTGTTTTTT

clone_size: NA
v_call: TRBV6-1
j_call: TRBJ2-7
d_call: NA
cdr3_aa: CASSWIPGIEYEQYF
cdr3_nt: TGTGCCAGCAGTTGGATTCCCGGGATTGAATACGAGCAGTACTTC

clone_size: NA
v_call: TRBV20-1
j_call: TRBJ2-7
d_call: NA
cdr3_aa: CSARPSEIGYF
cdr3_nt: TGCAGTGCTAGGCCTAGCGAGATAGGGTACTTC

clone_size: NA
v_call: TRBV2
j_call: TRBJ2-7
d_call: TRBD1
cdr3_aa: CASTPGLLGQGSPYEQYF
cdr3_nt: TGTGCCAGCACCCCAGGGCTACTCGGACAGGGGTCTCCCTACGAGCAGTACTTC

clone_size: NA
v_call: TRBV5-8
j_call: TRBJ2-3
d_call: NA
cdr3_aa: CASTLRTDTQYF
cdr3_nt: TGTGCCAGCACCCTCCGCACAGATACGCAGTATTTT

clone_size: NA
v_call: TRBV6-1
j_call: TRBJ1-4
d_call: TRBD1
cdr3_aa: CASSEGGQAFNEKLFF
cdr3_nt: TGTGCCAGCAGTGAAGGCGGACAGGCCTTTAATGAAAAACTGTTTTTT

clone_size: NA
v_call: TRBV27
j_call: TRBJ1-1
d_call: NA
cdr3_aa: CASSSRRQSAAFF
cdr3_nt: TGTGCCAGCAGTTCCCGCCGACAGTCGGCGGCTTTCTTT